These 24 T cell receptor beta chains were sequenced from one sample in a study of blood T cell repertoires in COVID-19. The table came from immunoSEQ multiplex PCR; TCRdb's copy has only in-frame clones and leaves some out. The repertoire includes approximately 300,000 clones, under 90% of them detected once, and 1.5% to 2% sits in the top ten. The source material was peripheral blood. These TCRs come from a woman younger than 45 with COVID-19, enrolled during active disease.

This clone was seen a few times. V is TRBV19 and J is TRBJ1-4; no clear D gene. This CDR3 has 16 residues. The germline V gene has CDR1 LNHDA and CDR2 SQIVND (reference sequence). V was shortened by 5 bases and J by 4 bases, with 17 bases between the two germline ends. The CDR3 loop is CASSPLFGSINEKLFF. The DNA for the CDR3 is TGTGCCAGTAGTCCCCTCTTTGGTAGTATTAATGAAAAACTGTTTTTT.

V and J are TRBV9 and TRBJ1-4; TRBD1 aligns across 7 bases. V lost 4 bases, J lost 4 bases, and 10 bases stayed unmatched. Germline V gene data show CDR1 as SGDLS and CDR2 as YYNGEE. This CDR3 region has 16 residues. In nucleotides, the CDR3 is TGTGCCAGCAGCCGAGACGGGGGACAGAATAATGAAAAACTGTTTTTT. Protein product: CASSRDGGQNNEKLFF.

The chain links TRBV19 to TRBJ2-5; the match to TRBD2 covers 7 bases. Germline loops: CDR1 LNHDA, CDR2 SQIVND (reference sequence). Trimming cost V 3 bases and J 2 bases; bases outside gene matches: 9. There are 16 residues in the CDR3. The CDR3 bases are TGTGCCAGTAGTATTCGGCTAGCGGATGATCAAGAGACCCAGTACTTC. Its translation: CASSIRLADDQETQYF.

The chain is built from TRBV5-4 and TRBJ2-6; D gene uncertain. There are 16 residues in the CDR3. CDR1 and CDR2 (germline): SGHNT, YYREEE (reference sequence). Trimming shortened V by 0 bases and J by 0 bases, and 7 bases separated the two germline ends. CDR3 nucleotides: TGTGCCAGCAGCTTGGGCGGCGGCTCTGGGGCCAACGTCCTGACTTTC. As protein: CASSLGGGSGANVLTF. Supplemented by reference TRBV5-4 and TRBJ2-6, the full variable domain reads ETGVTQSPTHLIKTRGQQVTLRCSSQSGHNTVSWYQQALGQGPQFIFQYYREEENGRGNFPPRFSGLQFPNYSSELNVNALELDDSALYLCASSLGGGSGANVLTFGAGSRLTVL.

V and J are TRBV15 and TRBJ2-7; tentative D call: TRBD2 (6 bases). The germline V and J ends were trimmed by 0 bases and 6 bases, with 9 bases remaining between them. This CDR3 comprises 13 residues. Germline V lookup: CDR1 LNHNV, CDR2 YYDKDF (reference sequence). This CDR3 is CATSRDMGGEQYV. For the CDR3, the DNA is TGTGCCACCAGCAGAGATATGGGGGGCGAGCAGTACGTC.

The chain recombines TRBV5-6 with TRBJ1-3, with 7 bases lining up with TRBD1. CDR1 is SGHDT, CDR2 YYEEEE, per germline. V shed 4 bases and J 9 bases; nucleotides not matched to a gene: 7. This CDR3 region has 13 residues. The CDR3, as DNA: TGTGCCAGCAGCGTGACAGGGTATAGCACCATATATTTT. Amino acids: CASSVTGYSTIYF. Using reference TRBV5-6 and TRBJ1-3 for the parts outside the CDR3, the full variable domain is DAGVTQSPTHLIKTRGQQVTLRCSPKSGHDTVSWYQQALGQGPQFIFQYYEEEERQRGNFPDRFSGHQFPNYSSELNVNALLLGDSALYLCASSVTGYSTIYFGEGSWLTVV.

This chain connects TRBV12-3 or TRBV12-4 to TRBJ1-1; D remains ambiguous. Trimming cost V 6 bases and J 1 base, with 9 bases left between them. The CDR3 contains 13 residues. The CDR3 coding sequence is TGTGCCAGCAGCACGACAACGAACACTGAAGCTTTCTTT. Translating it yields CASSTTTNTEAFF.

The V call is TRBV19, the J call TRBJ1-2, with no clear D. From germline, CDR1 is LNHDA and CDR2 SQIVND (reference sequence). The CDR3 consists of 15 residues. The V gene lost 1 base and the J gene lost 0 bases, with 9 bases spanning the gap. The CDR3 DNA sequence: TGTGCCAGTAGTATAGTATTCCTTCCTAACTATGGCTACACCTTC. This gives the protein CASSIVFLPNYGYTF. Using reference TRBV19 and TRBJ1-2 for the parts outside the CDR3, the full variable domain is DGGITQSPKYLFRKEGQNVTLSCEQNLNHDAMYWYRQDPGQGLRLIYYSQIVNDFQKGDIAEGYSVSREKKESFPLTVTSAQKNPTAFYLCASSIVFLPNYGYTFGSGTRLTVV.

V and J are TRBV9 and TRBJ1-1, with D unclear. This CDR3 region has 15 residues. V was trimmed by 4 bases and J by 7 bases, leaving 20 bases between them. Germline V gene sequence: CDR1 SGDLS, CDR2 YYNGEE. The CDR3: CASSPGVRSESEAFF. CDR3 in DNA: TGTGCCAGCAGCCCCGGGGTGAGGTCCGAGAGTGAAGCTTTCTTT. Complete variable domain (other parts from reference TRBV9 and TRBJ1-1): DSGVTQTPKHLITATGQRVTLRCSPRSGDLSVYWYQQSLDQGLQFLIQYYNGEERAKGNILERFSAQQFPDLHSELNLSSLELGDSALYFCASSPGVRSESEAFFGQGTRLTVV.

This clone was recorded once. The same CDR3 is also encoded by other DNA sequences in this sample. This rearrangement joins TRBV28 to TRBJ1-2, with TRBD1 matching 8 bases. The germline V gene has CDR1 MDHEN and CDR2 SYDVKM. The CDR3 loop spans 13 amino acids. J was trimmed by 4 bases and V by 2 bases; bases with no gene match: 0. CDR3 region: CASSLTGGYGYTF. DNA for the CDR3: TGTGCCAGCAGTTTAACAGGGGGCTATGGCTACACCTTC.

The chain joins TRBV7-2 to TRBJ1-5; 7 nucleotides line up with TRBD1. Germline values: CDR1 SGHTA, CDR2 FQGNSA. The V and J ends lost 8 bases and 4 bases, in that order; junction bases with no gene match: 5. This CDR3 has 13 residues. CDR3 bases: TGTGCCAGCGGGACAGAGATAAATCAGCCCCAGCATTTT. It codes for CASGTEINQPQHF.

V gene TRBV6-6 combines with J gene TRBJ1-5, with 12 bases that match TRBD1. The CDR3 runs to 16 residues. V dropped 4 bases and J dropped 7; count of bases not matched to a gene: 8. Germline loops: CDR1 MNHNY, CDR2 SVGAGI (reference sequence). The CDR3 DNA sequence: TGTGCCAGCAGTTTGGGACAGGGGGCTCTAGGGCAGCCCCAGCATTTT. Amino acid sequence: CASSLGQGALGQPQHF.

In nucleotides, the CDR3 is TGTGCCAGCAACCGGGCGGGTGAAGCAGATACGCAGTATTTT. It yields the protein CASNRAGEADTQYF. The chain joins TRBV28 to TRBJ2-3, with a possible D match to TRBD2 (5 bases). The CDR3 totals 14 residues. The V gene lost 7 bases and the J gene lost 4 bases, with 15 bases spanning the gap. The germline V gene encodes CDR1 MDHEN and CDR2 SYDVKM.

The J gene is TRBJ1-2, the V gene TRBV6-5, with 7 positions matching TRBD1. CDR3 length: 11 amino acids. Germline trimming cut 5 bases from V and 7 bases from J; bases unmatched to any gene: 1. Germline loops: CDR1 MNHEY, CDR2 SVGAGI. The CDR3 nucleotides are TGTGCCAGCAGTAGGACAGGTGGCTACACCTTC. It translates to CASSRTGGYTF.

The V call is TRBV3-1 (or the pseudogene TRBV3-2), the J call TRBJ1-3; TRBD1 matches 8 bases. The CDR3 consists of 14 residues. Germline loops: CDR1 LGHDT, CDR2 YNNKEL (reference sequence). V shed 5 bases, J shed 5 bases, and the junction held 5 bases outside the gene matches. CDR3 nucleotides: TGTGCCAGCAGCATCGGACAGGGCAGAAACACCATATATTTT. It yields the protein CASSIGQGRNTIYF.

The genes are TRBV6-2 or TRBV6-3 and TRBJ2-7, with TRBD1 matching 8 bases. Germline V CDR1 and CDR2: MNHEY, SVGEGT. The CDR3 extends over 18 amino acids. V was clipped by 4 bases and J by 0 bases; unmatched bases: 14. The CDR3 region has the DNA TGTGCCAGCAGTTGGGACAGGAGGACCTCCTCAAGCTCCTACGAGCAGTACTTC. Encoded protein: CASSWDRRTSSSSYEQYF.

The rearrangement joins TRBV28 to TRBJ2-6, with 10 nucleotides matching TRBD1. The CDR3 contains 19 residues. Germline V lookup: CDR1 MDHEN, CDR2 SYDVKM. J lost 0 bases, V lost 5 bases, and 10 bases had no gene match. The CDR3 spells CASSILRTGGLSGANVLTF. The CDR3 coding sequence is TGTGCCAGCAGTATCCTACGGACAGGGGGGCTCTCTGGGGCCAACGTCCTGACTTTC.

This clone was counted only a few times. This chain joins TRBV19 and TRBJ2-5, with TRBD1 matching 8 bases. This CDR3 comprises 16 residues. Per the germline V gene, CDR1 is LNHDA and CDR2 is SQIVND (reference sequence). Losses at the gene ends were 6 bases for V and 2 bases for J; bases not matched to a gene: 11. CDR3: CASRQTSRTGQETQYF. The CDR3 DNA reads TGTGCCAGTAGACAAACGAGCCGGACAGGGCAAGAGACCCAGTACTTC.

This sequence joins TRBV2 and TRBJ2-3; D is perhaps TRBD2 (5 bases). Per the germline V gene, CDR1 is SNHLY and CDR2 is FYNNEI. V was shortened by 1 base and J by 3 bases, with 11 bases between the two germline ends. The CDR3 spans 15 residues. The chain's CDR3 is CASSEEALATDTQYF. The CDR3 bases are TGTGCCAGCAGTGAAGAAGCTCTAGCAACAGATACGCAGTATTTT.

The gene calls are TRBV12-3 or TRBV12-4 and TRBJ1-2; D gene unclear. The CDR3 sequence is 13 residues long. V was trimmed by 6 bases and J by 6 bases, leaving 14 bases between them. CDR3 sequence (DNA): TGTGCCAGCAGACTCGCCGCGGGGAATGGCTACACCTTC. This encodes CASRLAAGNGYTF.

V and J are TRBV18 and TRBJ1-5; 7 nucleotides match TRBD1. The ends lost 2 bases at V and 8 bases at J; junction bases unmatched: 9. Looked up from germline, CDR1 is KGHSH and CDR2 is LQKENI. This CDR3 spans 15 amino acids. The CDR3 sequence: CASSPGEHRGEPQHF. In DNA form, the CDR3 reads TGTGCCAGCTCACCAGGAGAACACAGGGGAGAGCCCCAGCATTTT.

The rearrangement uses TRBV11-3 and TRBJ1-4; D may be TRBD1 (5 bases). The CDR3 covers 15 residues. Germline V gives CDR1 SGHNT, CDR2 YENEEA. Trimming removed 2 bases at V and 7 bases at J, with 14 bases between. Here the CDR3 DNA reads TGTGCCAGCAGCTTACCAGCAGGGCCGGGTGAAAAACTGTTTTTT. It specifies CASSLPAGPGEKLFF.

The rearrangement uses TRBV7-2 and TRBJ2-7; D is possibly TRBD1 (6 bases). Per the germline V gene, CDR1 is SGHTA and CDR2 is FQGNSA. The CDR3 is made up of 15 amino acids. Between the trimmed V and J ends, which lost 1 base and 7 bases, there was a span of 17 bases. Here the CDR3 reads CASSLGGGQRWEQYF. CDR3 nucleotides: TGTGCCAGCAGCTTAGGGGGTGGACAGAGGTGGGAGCAGTACTTC. Complete variable domain (other parts from reference TRBV7-2 and TRBJ2-7): GAGVSQSPSNKVTEKGKDVELRCDPISGHTALYWYRQSLGQGLEFLIYFQGNSAPDKSGLPSDRFSAERTGGSVSTLTIQRTQQEDSAVYLCASSLGGGQRWEQYFGPGTRLTVT.

The rearrangement joins TRBV2 to TRBJ2-1; a weak D match, TRBD2 (5 bases). Germline lookup yields CDR1 SNHLY and CDR2 FYNNEI. The V gene lost 7 bases and the J gene lost 15 bases, with 13 bases spanning the gap. CDR3 length: 10 residues. The CDR3 coding sequence is TGTGCCAGCATAGGGAAAGCGGTGTTCTTC. Protein product: CASIGKAVFF.